One sample yielded the 20 T cell receptor beta chains listed below, sequenced in a study of identifying expanded T cells in peripheral blood. The assay was immunoSEQ multiplex PCR, and TCRdb's table has in-frame clones only and misses some. The sample lists approximately 58,000 clones, around 90% seen once, with 3.6% in the top ten. The sequenced sample was blood. The receptor source for this set is a person aged 18 to 70 in good health.

The chain carries TRBV7-2 and TRBJ2-2; maybe TRBD1 (7 bases). V shed 2 bases and J shed 3 bases, with 10 bases lying between them. CDR3 length equals 15 residues. Germline V gene sequence: CDR1 SGHTA, CDR2 FQGNSA. CDR3 in amino acids: CASSLSRGDTGELFF. CDR3 coding DNA: TGTGCCAGCAGCTTAAGCAGGGGGGACACCGGGGAGCTGTTTTTT.

The V and J genes are TRBV4-3 and TRBJ2-1; tentative D call: TRBD1 (5 bases). Germline V gene sequence: CDR1 LGHNA, CDR2 YSLEER. V dropped 0 bases and J dropped 10 bases, with 16 bases sitting between them. The CDR3 runs to 15 residues. CDR3 amino acids: CASSQDRRARVEQFF. DNA of the CDR3: TGCGCCAGCAGCCAAGATCGCAGGGCCCGGGTGGAGCAGTTCTTC.

The chain employs TRBV9 and TRBJ2-3; D is possibly TRBD2 (6 bases). The CDR3 extends over 15 amino acids. V gave up 4 bases and J gave up 2 bases, with 14 bases separating them. Germline V gene sequence: CDR1 SGDLS, CDR2 YYNGEE. In DNA form, the CDR3 reads TGTGCCAGCAGCCAAATCGGCGGGATCACAGATACGCAGTATTTT. This sequence encodes CASSQIGGITDTQYF.

J is TRBJ1-2 and V is TRBV6-6; weak D call: TRBD1 (6 bases). Germline values: CDR1 MNHNY, CDR2 SVGAGI (reference sequence). The CDR3 length is 11 residues. V was pared by 9 bases and J by 9 bases, with 14 bases between. CDR3: CASGPRGRYTF. The DNA for the CDR3 is TGTGCCAGTGGCCCCAGGGGACGCTACACCTTC.

The genes are TRBV7-2 and TRBJ2-1; 10 bases are shared with TRBD2. The germline CDR1 and CDR2 sequences are SGHTA and FQGNSA. J was trimmed by 3 bases and V by 5 bases; bases with no gene match: 10. This CDR3 has 17 amino acids. Here the CDR3 DNA reads TGTGCCAGCAGCCCTGCGCTAGCGGGAGACGACTACAATGAGCAGTTCTTC. It is translated as CASSPALAGDDYNEQFF.

In its sample, this clone was seen a few times. V usage is TRBV2 and J usage is TRBJ1-5; D is unresolved. Germline V gene lookup returns CDR1 SNHLY and CDR2 FYNNEI. Trimming left V 2 bases short and J 3 bases short, with 11 bases between. The CDR3 consists of 15 residues. The CDR3 loop reads CASSESTGDNQPQHF. CDR3 bases: TGTGCCAGCAGTGAATCTACTGGGGACAATCAGCCCCAGCATTTT.

This chain connects TRBV6-5 to TRBJ1-6; 8 positions match TRBD1. Germline V gives CDR1 MNHEY, CDR2 SVGAGI. V dropped 1 base and J dropped 10; count of bases not matched to a gene: 6. The CDR3 extends over 15 amino acids. The CDR3 spells CASSYYPTGGSPLHF. The CDR3 DNA reads as TGTGCCAGCAGTTACTATCCTACAGGGGGATCACCCCTCCACTTT.

V and J are TRBV19 and TRBJ2-1; 8 nucleotides agree with TRBD1. This CDR3 contains 12 residues. Germline CDR1 LNHDA, CDR2 SQIVND (reference sequence). With V trimmed by 2 bases and J by 12 bases, 3 bases remained unmatched. CDR3 residues: CASSIYRGRQFF. CDR3 nucleotides: TGTGCCAGTAGTATATACAGGGGGAGGCAGTTCTTC.

The chain couples TRBV19 to TRBJ2-3; D not certain. Deletions cut 5 bases from V and 2 bases from J, with 14 bases between. Germline V gives CDR1 LNHDA, CDR2 SQIVND (reference sequence). The CDR3 is made up of 15 amino acids. The CDR3 bases are TGTGCCAGTAGTTGGGTTCTGCTACCCACAGATACGCAGTATTTT. This encodes CASSWVLLPTDTQYF.

J is TRBJ1-1 and V is TRBV7-8; 8 bases align to TRBD1. The CDR3 has 15 residues. Per germline, CDR1 SGHVS and CDR2 FQNEAQ. Losses at the gene ends were 5 bases for V and 1 base for J; bases not matched to a gene: 6. The CDR3 reads CASSAMTGANTEAFF. The CDR3 nucleotides are TGTGCCAGCAGCGCAATGACAGGGGCGAACACTGAAGCTTTCTTT.

The genes are TRBV4-3 and TRBJ1-2; 8 bases line up with TRBD1. The V gene's germline CDR1 is LGHNA and CDR2 YSLEER. With V trimmed by 0 bases and J by 4 bases, 22 bases remained unmatched. This CDR3 has 21 amino acids. The CDR3 DNA reads as TGCGCCAGCAGCCAAGATATTTTTTTTGAGGGGACAGGCCCCTTCTTCTATGGCTACACCTTC. Translating gives CASSQDIFFEGTGPFFYGYTF.

The genes are TRBV7-9 and TRBJ2-3; 9 bases map to TRBD2. Germline loops: CDR1 SEHNR, CDR2 FQNEAQ (reference sequence). This CDR3 is 15 amino acids long. V lost 7 bases to trimming and J lost 0 bases; unmatched junction nucleotides: 5. CDR3 nucleotides: TGTGCCAGCAACCTAGCGGGACTTAGCACAGATACGCAGTATTTT. Its protein is CASNLAGLSTDTQYF.

This clone was detected only once. This sample includes further DNA sequences coding for the same CDR3. The genes are TRBV5-1 and TRBJ2-3; 8 nucleotides agree with TRBD2. Germline values: CDR1 SGHRS, CDR2 YFSETQ. V was pared by 2 bases and J by 0 bases, with 2 bases of the junction left unmatched. CDR3 length equals 15 residues. This CDR3 reads CASSLAGESTDTQYF. The CDR3 nucleotides read TGCGCCAGCAGCTTAGCGGGGGAGAGCACAGATACGCAGTATTTT.

The chain has TRBV27 and TRBJ2-1; 8 bases align to TRBD1. The germline V gene has CDR1 MNHEY and CDR2 SMNVEV (reference sequence). V lost 1 base and J lost 2; bases outside the gene matches: 7. CDR3 size: 17 residues. The CDR3 region has the DNA TGTGCCAGCAGTTTATATTCCGGACAGGGTGCCTACAATGAGCAGTTCTTC. Protein product: CASSLYSGQGAYNEQFF.

The chain employs TRBV5-8 and TRBJ2-2; D unresolved. The CDR3 is 14 amino acids. V lost 4 bases and J lost 1, with 8 bases in between. The germline V gene has CDR1 SGHTS and CDR2 YDEGEE. The CDR3 loop reads CASSTDGNTGELFF. The CDR3 DNA follows: TGTGCCAGCAGCACGGACGGGAACACCGGGGAGCTGTTTTTT.

The genes are TRBV5-1 and TRBJ1-3; the D gene is possibly TRBD1 (5 bases). Germline CDR1 SGHRS, CDR2 YFSETQ. The CDR3 has 16 amino acids. V was trimmed by 4 bases and J by 0 bases, leaving 14 bases between them. The chain's CDR3 is CASSPGTAYSGNTIYF. The CDR3 DNA sequence: TGCGCCAGCAGCCCAGGGACGGCATACTCTGGAAACACCATATATTTT.

The chain couples TRBV5-1 to TRBJ2-2; a weak D match, TRBD1 (6 bases). The CDR3 length is 15 residues. V was cut by 1 base and J by 1 base, with 8 bases left in between. Germline V gene sequence: CDR1 SGHRS, CDR2 YFSETQ. CDR3 sequence (DNA): TGCGCCAGCAGCTTGACAGGGTTGAACACCGGGGAGCTGTTTTTT. This translates into CASSLTGLNTGELFF.

In DNA form, the CDR3 reads TGTGCCAGTAGTATAGCCCAGGTGAACACTGAAGCTTTCTTT. Amino acid sequence: CASSIAQVNTEAFF. The chain links TRBV19 to TRBJ1-1; D remains ambiguous. The CDR3 extends over 14 amino acids. Germline-derived CDR1 and CDR2 are LNHDA and SQIVND (reference sequence). The ends were cut back, 1 base at V and 0 bases at J, with 6 bases in the middle.

The genes are TRBV7-9 and TRBJ2-7; 7 nucleotides line up with TRBD2. The CDR3 is 13 amino acids. Germline CDR1 SEHNR, CDR2 FQNEAQ (reference sequence). The junction had 8 bases not matched to a gene; V was cut back by 6 bases and J by 6 bases. The CDR3 protein is CASRPTWEGEQYF. The CDR3 region has the DNA TGTGCCAGCAGACCCACGTGGGAGGGCGAGCAGTACTTC.

CDR3 nucleotides: TGTGCCAGCAGCGTGGCAGGGCTAGCCAAAAACATTCAGTACTTC. This encodes CASSVAGLAKNIQYF. The V and J genes are TRBV9 and TRBJ2-4; TRBD1 is a possible D gene (5 bases). Germline assignment: CDR1 SGDLS and CDR2 YYNGEE. The CDR3 has 15 residues. With 2 bases removed from V and 0 bases from J, the gap between germline ends came to 9 bases.